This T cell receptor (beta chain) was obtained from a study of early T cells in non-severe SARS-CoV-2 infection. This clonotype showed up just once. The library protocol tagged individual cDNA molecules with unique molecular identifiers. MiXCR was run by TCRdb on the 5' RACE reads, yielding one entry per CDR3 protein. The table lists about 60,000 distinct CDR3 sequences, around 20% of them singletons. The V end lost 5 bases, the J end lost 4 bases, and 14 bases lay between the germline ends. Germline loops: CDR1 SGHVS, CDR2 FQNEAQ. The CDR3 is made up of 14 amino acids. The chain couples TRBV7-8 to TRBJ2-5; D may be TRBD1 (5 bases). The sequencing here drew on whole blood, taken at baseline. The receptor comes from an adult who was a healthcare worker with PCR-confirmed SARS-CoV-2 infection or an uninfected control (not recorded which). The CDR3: CASSQGRVPETQYF. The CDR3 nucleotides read TGTGCCAGCAGCCAAGGCAGGGTCCCAGAGACCCAGTACTTC.